This entry describes one T cell receptor beta chain. The antigen is undetermined. Here immunoSEQ multiplex PCR was the method, and the copy in TCRdb shows in-frame clones only, minus some. The sample contains 950 to 1,500 clones, roughly 80% of which appear only once. This CDR3 has 13 residues. Trimming removed 6 bases from V and 4 bases from J; junction bases left unmatched: 6. Germline CDR1 and CDR2: GTSNPN and SVGIG (reference sequence). Bulk bone marrow was analyzed without sorting T-cell subsets. These data belong to a study of hypomethylating agent response in myelodysplastic syndrome. Study information: Of patients, about 75% of the 11 got azacitidine and 3 of 11 decitabine. Study observations and caveats: Only about 11 patients were analyzed in this small cohort.

The sample consisted of bone marrow, taken before or after starting hypomethylating agent treatment for myelodysplastic syndrome (not recorded which). The sequence came from a human donor with myelodysplastic syndrome. The rearrangement links TRBV30 to TRBJ1-1, with 9 positions matching TRBD1. The CDR3 here is CACRDRDSTEAFF. Written as DNA, the CDR3 is TGTGCCTGCCGGGACAGGGATAGCACTGAAGCTTTCTTT. Full variable domain (rest looked up from reference TRBV30 and TRBJ1-1): SQTIHQWPATLVQPVGSPLSLECTVEGTSNPNLYWYRQAAGRGLQLLFYSVGIGQISSEVPQNLSASRPQDRQFILSSKKLLLSDSGFYLCACRDRDSTEAFFGQGTRLTVV.